This T cell receptor (beta chain) was found in a study of blood T cell repertoires in COVID-19. Study as a whole: The analysed material was cDNA or gDNA that came from T cells, B-cell-depleted T cells, or PBMCs.

The CDR3 covers 14 residues. Germline trimming cut 7 bases from V and 3 bases from J; bases unmatched to any gene: 8. The germline V gene encodes CDR1 SGHTA and CDR2 FQGNSA. How the authors handled the data: Counts of nucleated cells, estimated from reference gene primer amplification, were obtained. Some clones are missing from TCRdb's copy, which holds only in-frame ones; the method was immunoSEQ multiplex PCR. For V, J and clone size, that table is used; D and trimming come from the DNA. The data contain roughly 100,000 clones, about 80% of them seen just once; the ten biggest clones take up around 12%.

The sequence came from a human donor in a cohort sampled during active COVID-19. The sample taken for sequencing was peripheral blood. This chain links TRBV7-2 with TRBJ2-7, with 8 bases identical to TRBD2. The CDR3 DNA sequence: TGTGCCAGCACCTCCAGCGGGGGCCTCTACGAGCAGTACTTC. Amino acids: CASTSSGGLYEQYF.